Reported below is one TCR beta chain. Its antigen is as yet unknown. These data come from a study of shared clonotypes between healthy human individuals. General study results and limits: Naive CD4 clonotypes were shared across a handful of donors at around 5.4%. Generation probability values for non-shared clonotypes were lower than those for clonotypes shared by all four donors.

In the sorted-subset replicate PCRs, about 200 ng DNA, roughly 29,000 T cell genomes, was used. Generated by immunoSEQ multiplex PCR, the TCRdb table keeps only in-frame clones and is missing some. The table records roughly 1,500,000 clones, 95% to 99% of them present only once. Germline-derived CDR1 and CDR2 are LNHDA and SQIVND (reference sequence). V lost 5 bases and J lost 8, with 10 bases in between. The CDR3 is made up of 12 amino acids. The genes are TRBV19 and TRBJ2-1, with unresolved D. Input material: naive CD4+ T cells sorted from blood. Specified subset: CD45RA+ positively selected. This sequence was found in a young man in good health. The CDR3 region is CASSVPQHEQFF. CDR3 coding DNA: TGTGCCAGTAGTGTACCCCAGCATGAGCAGTTCTTC.